This TCR beta chain is drawn from a study of cytomegalovirus exposure and HLA in healthy donors. Study background: The 120 validation repertoires used the same platform as the 550 to 700 first-cohort repertoires (as reported by a later analysis).

On this clone itself: Antigen specificity is unknown.

Method: immunoSEQ multiplex PCR; TCRdb's copy keeps in-frame clones and lacks some. Seen here are around 93,000 clones, around 85% observed once, and the top ten hold roughly 22%. V was pared by 6 bases and J by 1 base, with 3 bases of the junction left unmatched. CDR1 MNHEY and CDR2 SVGAGI come from the germline V gene. The CDR3 spans 15 residues. Overall study results and limits: According to a subsequent analysis, TCR clusters from the first cohort were inclined to appear together in the 110 or so validation repertoires.

This chain links TRBV6-5 with TRBJ2-2; TRBD1 matches 9 bases. Sequenced: PBMCs. The clonotype originates from a man aged 18 to 30 in good health and CMV-seropositive. CDR3 bases: TGTGCCAGCAGCCAGGGACAGGGGAACACCGGGGAGCTGTTTTTT. It yields the protein CASSQGQGNTGELFF.